A single sample gave rise to the 11 T cell receptor beta chains below, sequenced in a study of cytomegalovirus exposure and HLA in healthy donors (dated by TCRdb to 2017 to 2019). Libraries were made using the immunoSEQ multiplex PCR assay. For the multiplex PCR, a mixture combining 60 forward primers for TCR Vbeta segments and 13 reverse primers for TCR Jbeta segments was used. TCRdb stores this immuneACCESS table with in-frame sequences only. Part of the clones is absent; in the studies checked, under half of the shortfall reflects unresolved V genes, and no reason is known for the rest. Here the sample has some 120,000 clones; 65% to 85% occur a single time. The top ten hold 3% to 4% of the sample. The sequenced sample consisted of PBMCs. Receptors were obtained from a man younger than 35 in good health and CMV-seropositive.

The rearrangement joins TRBV7-2 to TRBJ2-1; possible D gene TRBD2, 6 bases. CDR3 length equals 13 residues. The V gene's germline CDR1 is SGHTA and CDR2 FQGNSA. V lost 7 bases and J lost 4, with 11 bases in between. CDR3 region: CASINSGYNEQFF. The CDR3 DNA is TGTGCCAGCATTAATAGCGGATACAATGAGCAGTTCTTC.

This clone showed up just once. The chain uses TRBV25-1 and TRBJ1-1; TRBD1 is a possible D gene (6 bases). This CDR3 spans 14 amino acids. CDR1 is MGHDK and CDR2 is SYGVNS in the germline V gene. Trimming stripped 3 bases from V and 9 bases from J, with 17 bases between. This CDR3 reads CASSDSQGIVKAFF. The CDR3 nucleotides read TGTGCCAGCAGTGACTCCCAGGGGATTGTGAAAGCTTTCTTT.

This chain links TRBV5-1 with TRBJ2-7, with 9 bases fitting TRBD1. CDR3 length equals 15 residues. The ends lost 1 base at V and 4 bases at J; junction bases unmatched: 6. The V gene's germline CDR1 is SGHRS and CDR2 YFSETQ. CDR3 amino acids: CASSLRTGGQYEQYF. The CDR3 DNA sequence: TGCGCCAGCAGCTTGCGCACAGGGGGCCAATACGAGCAGTACTTC.

In nucleotides, the CDR3 is TGTGCCAGTAGTAACCCTTCGAGGGCCTTCTATGGCTACACCTTC. Protein product: CASSNPSRAFYGYTF. The V and J genes are TRBV19 and TRBJ1-2; no clear D. The CDR3 totals 15 residues. Trimming stripped 4 bases from V and 4 bases from J, with 16 bases between. CDR1 and CDR2 (germline): LNHDA, SQIVND (reference sequence).

The rearrangement links TRBV5-4 to TRBJ2-3; 14 bases align to TRBD2. Germline-derived CDR1 and CDR2 are SGHNT and YYREEE (reference sequence). Trimming took 0 bases from V and 8 from J; bases not matched to a gene: 2. CDR3 length equals 15 residues. As DNA, the CDR3 is TGTGCCAGCAGCTTGGGACTAGCGGGAGGGGGTACGCAGTATTTT. This codes for CASSLGLAGGGTQYF.

The genes are TRBV25-1 and TRBJ1-3; D unresolved. Per the germline V gene, CDR1 is MGHDK and CDR2 is SYGVNS. Deletions cut 5 bases from V and 0 bases from J, with 14 bases between. This CDR3 has 16 amino acids. The CDR3 nucleotides read TGTGCCAGCAGTTCTCTCACGGGATACTCTGGAAACACCATATATTTT. Protein product: CASSSLTGYSGNTIYF.

V is TRBV25-1 and J is TRBJ2-7; D ambiguous. V lost 4 bases and J 0 bases, leaving 16 bases between the germline ends. Germline V gene sequence: CDR1 MGHDK, CDR2 SYGVNS. This CDR3 region has 16 residues. CDR3 protein: CASSGSTTEHSYEQYF. CDR3 nucleotides: TGTGCCAGCAGTGGCTCGACAACAGAACACTCCTACGAGCAGTACTTC.

This sequence joins TRBV29-1 and TRBJ1-4; D perhaps matches TRBD1 (6 bases). This CDR3 has 14 amino acids. The germline CDR1 and CDR2 sequences are SQVTM and ANQGSEA. V was shortened by 6 bases and J by 2 bases, with 13 bases between the two germline ends. CDR3 in DNA: TGCAGCGTGGTGACAGGCTTGACTAATGAAAAACTGTTTTTT. Translating gives CSVVTGLTNEKLFF.

The V and J genes are TRBV13 and TRBJ1-5, with a possible D match to TRBD1 (6 bases). Germline V gene lookup returns CDR1 PRHDT and CDR2 FYEKMQ (reference sequence). V lost 0 bases, J lost 5 bases, and 8 bases lay in between. The CDR3 is 14 amino acids. In DNA form, the CDR3 reads TGTGCCAGCAGCTTAGGGCCAGGGGATCAGCCCCAGCATTTT. Encoded protein: CASSLGPGDQPQHF.

The table lists this clone with a few counts. The chain recombines TRBV29-1 with TRBJ1-1, with 9 bases lining up with TRBD1. Germline lookup yields CDR1 SQVTM and CDR2 ANQGSEA. This CDR3 is built from 13 residues. V gave up 6 bases and J gave up 6 bases; unmatched junction bases: 8. This CDR3 is CSVRQGGNAEAFF. The CDR3 coding sequence is TGCAGCGTACGACAGGGGGGAAACGCTGAAGCTTTCTTT.

The V and J genes are TRBV5-1 and TRBJ1-1; 9 bases agree with TRBD1. J lost 5 bases, V lost 4 bases, and 6 bases had no gene match. Germline lookup yields CDR1 SGHRS and CDR2 YFSETQ. CDR3 length: 14 amino acids. The DNA of the CDR3 is TGCGCCAGCAGCACAGACAGGGGGGATACTGAAGCTTTCTTT. Amino acid sequence: CASSTDRGDTEAFF.